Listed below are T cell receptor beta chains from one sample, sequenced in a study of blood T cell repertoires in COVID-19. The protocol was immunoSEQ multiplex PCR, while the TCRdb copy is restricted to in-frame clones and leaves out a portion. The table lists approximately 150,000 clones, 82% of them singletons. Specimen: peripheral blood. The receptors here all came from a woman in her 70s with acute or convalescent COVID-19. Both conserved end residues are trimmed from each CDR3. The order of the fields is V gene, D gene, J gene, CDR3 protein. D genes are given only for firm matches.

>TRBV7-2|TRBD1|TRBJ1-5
ASSPLRGSSNQPQH
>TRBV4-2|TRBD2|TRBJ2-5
ASSQIKAGGLGETQY
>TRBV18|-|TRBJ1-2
ASSLEPGNYGYT
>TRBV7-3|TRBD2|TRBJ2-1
ASSLTGPPSGGPSREQF
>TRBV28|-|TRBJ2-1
ASSFSTGLYNEQF
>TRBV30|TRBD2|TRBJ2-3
AWSPYQITTSGRAPDTQY
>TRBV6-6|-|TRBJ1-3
ASSTGPGLTIY
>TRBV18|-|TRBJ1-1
ASSPEDSRRTEAF
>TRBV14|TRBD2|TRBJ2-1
ASSQDLSGRYGNEQF
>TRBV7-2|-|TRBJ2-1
ASSVEGSYNEQF
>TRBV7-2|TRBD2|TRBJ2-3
ASRMSSGRTDTQY
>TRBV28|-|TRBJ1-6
ASSDGGNYSPLH
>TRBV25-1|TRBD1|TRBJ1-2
ASSAGGNYGYT
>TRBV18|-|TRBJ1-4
ASSPSPDMTEKLF
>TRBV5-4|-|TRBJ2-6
ASSFAGAGANVLT
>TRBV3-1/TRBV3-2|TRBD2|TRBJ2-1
ASSLRDYFEQF
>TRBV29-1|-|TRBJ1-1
SVLRDPGGSEAF
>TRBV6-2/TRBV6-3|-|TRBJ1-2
ASSYSRRSAPNYGYT
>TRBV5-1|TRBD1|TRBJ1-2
ASSLVISADRAAGGYT
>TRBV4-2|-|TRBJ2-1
ASSQGAGSYNEQF
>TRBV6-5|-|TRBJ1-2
ASGGRLEGYGYT
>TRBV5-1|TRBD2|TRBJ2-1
ASSLELAGASEQF
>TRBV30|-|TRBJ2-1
AWNTGREYNEQF
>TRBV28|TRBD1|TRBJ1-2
ASSTQGRGLSNYGYT
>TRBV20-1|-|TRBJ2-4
SASNQVGPY
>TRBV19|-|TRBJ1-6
ASSIDRDTSPLH
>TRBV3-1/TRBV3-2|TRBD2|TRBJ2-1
ASSPPSGGVGGYNEQF
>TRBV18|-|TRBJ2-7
ASSPPGGYEQY
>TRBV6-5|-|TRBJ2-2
ASRSTHPNTGELF
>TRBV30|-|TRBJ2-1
AWSVRSWSSYNEQF
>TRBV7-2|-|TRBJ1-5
ASSLVGGRDQPQH
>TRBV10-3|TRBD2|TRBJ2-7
AISDQTVTTSGRTPYEQY
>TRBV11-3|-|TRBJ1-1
ASSTRGTEAF
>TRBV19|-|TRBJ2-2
ASSPQGNANTGELF
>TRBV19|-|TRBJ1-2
ASSLSGRGGYT
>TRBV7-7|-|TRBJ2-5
ASSFKGTAETQY
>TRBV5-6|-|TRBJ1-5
ASTKGSNQPQH
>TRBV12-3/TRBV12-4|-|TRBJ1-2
ASSLGFGYGYT
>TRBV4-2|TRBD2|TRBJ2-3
ASSPGLAGGPGHQDTQY
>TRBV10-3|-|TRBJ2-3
AINTMSTDTQY
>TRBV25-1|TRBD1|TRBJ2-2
ASSDGDRAAGTGELF
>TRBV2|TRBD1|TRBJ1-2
ASSINRDRHGYT
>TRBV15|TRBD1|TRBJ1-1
ATSSGQGALSTEAF
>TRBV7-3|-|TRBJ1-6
ASSLLDSRNSPLH
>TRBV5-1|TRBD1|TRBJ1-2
ASSLEVQGLGGYT
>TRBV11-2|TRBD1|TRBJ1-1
ASSSTDRAWNTEAF
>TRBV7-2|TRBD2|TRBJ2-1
ASSLEAGVVDEQF
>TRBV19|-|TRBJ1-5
ASSSDSISPQH
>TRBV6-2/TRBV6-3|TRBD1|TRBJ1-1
ASTPDRGGTEAF
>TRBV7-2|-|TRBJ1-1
ASSFTGYTEAF
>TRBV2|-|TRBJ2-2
ASREHSTGELF
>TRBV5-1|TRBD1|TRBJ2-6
ASSLSDVIQGILT
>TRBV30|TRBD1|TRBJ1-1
AWLHRGDLGAF
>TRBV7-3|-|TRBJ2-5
ASSRGRGEEETQY